The 17 T cell receptor beta chains in this list originate from one sample, sequenced in a study of T cells after yellow fever vaccination (dated by TCRdb to about 2019). The library came from 5' RACE. Sequenced using an Illumina HiSeq 2500. TCRdb reran the public reads through fastp at Q25 and MiXCR, keeping productive beta chains. A single entry per CDR3 protein holds the most common genes and DNA from its merged rows. The sample table shows about 150,000 distinct CDR3 sequences, and approximately 6% are seen once. The ten most abundant clones make up roughly 3% of the sample. The sample's treatment or condition label, in plain terms: live attenuated yellow fever vaccine strain. The specimen was CD4+ T cells sorted from PBMCs, collected on the day of the first yellow fever vaccination. These receptors were taken from a man younger than 30 who received the YFV17D yellow fever vaccine.

This clonotype was counted at least ten times. The rearrangement uses TRBV10-3 and TRBJ2-5; D remains unclear. This CDR3 contains 14 residues. Deletions cut 0 bases from V and 3 bases from J, with 8 bases between. Germline V gene lookup returns CDR1 ENHRY and CDR2 SYGVKD. Here the CDR3 reads CAISESGYEETQYF. As DNA, the CDR3 is TGTGCCATCAGTGAGTCTGGTTATGAAGAGACCCAGTACTTC.

This clonotype was observed many times. The chain combines TRBV20-1 with TRBJ2-7; 7 bases match TRBD2. The J segment lost 6 bases and the V segment lost 7 bases, leaving 6 bases of the junction unmatched. This CDR3 has 11 amino acids. Germline V gene sequence: CDR1 DFQATT, CDR2 SNEGSKA (reference sequence). The CDR3 DNA sequence: TGCAGTGTGTGGAGCGGGGCCGAGCAGTACGTC. Protein sequence: CSVWSGAEQYV.

This clonotype was seen repeatedly, ten times or more. DNA for the CDR3: TGTGCCAGCAGCCCGCAGGGACAGGGGGCAGATACGCAGTATTTT. This translates into CASSPQGQGADTQYF. This chain connects TRBV7-8 to TRBJ2-3, with 11 bases lining up with TRBD1. The CDR3 loop spans 15 amino acids. The V gene's germline CDR1 is SGHVS and CDR2 FQNEAQ. V shed 5 bases and J 4 bases; nucleotides not matched to a gene: 5.

This clonotype was detected only a few times. V usage is TRBV18 and J usage is TRBJ2-3; D perhaps matches TRBD1 (7 bases). Per the germline V gene, CDR1 is KGHSH and CDR2 is LQKENI. The CDR3 runs 15 residues. V lost 6 bases and J lost 4, with 17 bases in between. CDR3 loop: CASSGRQGGADTQYF. DNA of the CDR3: TGTGCCAGCTCGGGAAGACAGGGCGGGGCAGATACGCAGTATTTT. The variable domain in full, completed from reference TRBV18 and TRBJ2-3, reads NAGVMQNPRHLVRRRGQEARLRCSPMKGHSHVYWYRQLPEEGLKFMVYLQKENIIDESGMPKERFSAEFPKEGPSILRIQQVVRGDSAAYFCASSGRQGGADTQYFGPGTRLTVL.

The sample holds many counts of this clonotype. This chain links TRBV20-1 with TRBJ1-1, with 9 nucleotides matching TRBD1. With V trimmed by 2 bases and J by 5 bases, 9 bases remained unmatched. CDR3 length equals 15 residues. From germline, CDR1 is DFQATT and CDR2 SNEGSKA (reference sequence). The DNA of the CDR3 is TGCAGTGCTAGAACCTTCGACAGGGGGGTAACTGAAGCTTTCTTT. Encoded protein: CSARTFDRGVTEAFF.

This clonotype showed up just a few times. The J gene is TRBJ2-2, the V gene TRBV6-2 or TRBV6-3; 12 nucleotides align to TRBD2. The CDR3 has 15 residues. The ends lost 5 bases at V and 7 bases at J; junction bases unmatched: 5. The V gene's germline CDR1 is MNHEY and CDR2 SVGEGT. The CDR3 DNA reads as TGTGCCAGCAGTCAGACTAGCGGGGGTAACGGGGAGCTGTTTTTT. Protein sequence: CASSQTSGGNGELFF.

The chain combines TRBV5-1 with TRBJ2-3; the match to TRBD2 covers 11 bases. The CDR3 is 16 residues long. Unmatched junction bases numbered 4, after V lost 4 bases and J lost 0 bases. Germline V lookup: CDR1 SGHRS, CDR2 YFSETQ. The CDR3 DNA reads TGCGCCAGCAGCCTCACTAGCGGGAGTAGCACAGATACGCAGTATTTT. Protein product: CASSLTSGSSTDTQYF.

This clonotype was picked up many times. The chain uses TRBV7-8 and TRBJ2-7; D is undetermined. Germline V lookup: CDR1 SGHVS, CDR2 FQNEAQ. There are 11 residues in the CDR3. CDR3 loop: CASSLGQSLDV. The CDR3 region has the DNA TGTGCCAGCAGCTTAGGGCAGTCCCTGGACGTC.

The chain couples TRBV5-4 to TRBJ2-3, with 10 positions matching TRBD2. Germline loops: CDR1 SGHNT, CDR2 YYREEE (reference sequence). With V trimmed by 5 bases and J by 3 bases, 9 bases remained unmatched. This CDR3 is 16 amino acids long. The CDR3 sequence: CASSSSGGVRTDTQYF. The CDR3, as DNA: TGTGCCAGCAGTTCAAGCGGGGGGGTACGTACAGATACGCAGTATTTT.

DNA of the CDR3: TGTGCCTGGAGTCCCCGTTCGCACAATCAGCCCCAGCATTTT. Its protein is CAWSPRSHNQPQHF. The chain has TRBV30 and TRBJ1-5; no definite D call. This CDR3 comprises 14 residues. Deletions cut 2 bases from V and 3 bases from J, with 11 bases between. Germline loops: CDR1 GTSNPN, CDR2 SVGIG (reference sequence).

This clonotype was counted ten times or more. DNA of the CDR3: TGCAGCGTTGCTGGACAGCTCCTGGGAGCCAAAAACATTCAGTACTTC. Its translation: CSVAGQLLGAKNIQYF. This chain uses TRBV29-1 with TRBJ2-4; D might be TRBD1 (6 bases). Per the germline V gene, CDR1 is SQVTM and CDR2 is ANQGSEA. Trimming took 4 bases from V and 0 from J, leaving 16 bases between them. The CDR3 has 16 amino acids.

This clonotype was counted between two and nine times. The chain carries TRBV7-6 and TRBJ1-3, with a possible D match to TRBD1 (5 bases). Looked up from germline, CDR1 is SGHVS and CDR2 is FNYEAQ. CDR3 length equals 16 residues. V dropped 1 base and J dropped 2 bases, with 12 bases sitting between them. This chain's CDR3 is CASSLGGLLPGNTIYF. DNA for the CDR3: TGTGCCAGCAGCTTAGGGGGACTACTCCCTGGAAACACCATATATTTT.

This clonotype has ten or more counts. The chain combines TRBV12-3 or TRBV12-4 with TRBJ2-3; TRBD2 might be the D (5 bases). Trimming cost V 7 bases and J 0 bases, with 11 bases left between them. This CDR3 spans 14 amino acids. The CDR3 sequence is CASKEGLSTDTQYF. The CDR3 coding sequence is TGTGCCAGCAAAGAGGGATTAAGCACAGATACGCAGTATTTT.

This clonotype was counted only a few times. V and J are TRBV5-4 and TRBJ2-2; D gene ambiguous. The CDR3 loop spans 14 amino acids. V lost 0 bases and J lost 3, with 6 bases in between. Germline assignment: CDR1 SGHNT and CDR2 YYREEE (reference sequence). In nucleotides, the CDR3 is TGTGCCAGCAGCTTGGCTGTGGACACCGGGGAGCTGTTTTTT. Translated: CASSLAVDTGELFF.

This clonotype has ten or more counts. The chain uses TRBV6-5 and TRBJ2-1, with D perhaps TRBD1 or TRBD2 (5 bases each). CDR3 length: 16 residues. Between the trimmed V and J ends, which lost 0 bases and 5 bases, there was a span of 14 bases. From germline, CDR1 is MNHEY and CDR2 SVGAGI. The CDR3 sequence is CASSYSTRGRDNEQFF. CDR3 DNA sequence: TGTGCCAGCAGTTACTCCACCCGGGGCAGAGACAATGAGCAGTTCTTC.

At least ten counts were recorded for this clonotype. This chain uses TRBV11-2 with TRBJ2-5; possible D gene TRBD1, 5 bases. V was pared by 3 bases and J by 1 base, with 9 bases between. The CDR3 extends over 14 amino acids. From germline, CDR1 is SGHAT and CDR2 FQNNGV. CDR3 residues: CASSLDGAQETQYF. CDR3 in DNA: TGTGCCAGCAGCTTGGATGGGGCCCAAGAGACCCAGTACTTC.

The gene calls are TRBV10-3 and TRBJ1-1, with 7 bases that match TRBD1. This CDR3 has 15 amino acids. Germline CDR1 is ENHRY and CDR2 is SYGVKD. The V and J ends lost 4 bases and 3 bases, in that order; junction bases with no gene match: 8. The CDR3 sequence is CAISGQGKRDTEAFF. In nucleotides, the CDR3 is TGTGCCATCAGTGGACAGGGAAAGCGGGACACTGAAGCTTTCTTT.